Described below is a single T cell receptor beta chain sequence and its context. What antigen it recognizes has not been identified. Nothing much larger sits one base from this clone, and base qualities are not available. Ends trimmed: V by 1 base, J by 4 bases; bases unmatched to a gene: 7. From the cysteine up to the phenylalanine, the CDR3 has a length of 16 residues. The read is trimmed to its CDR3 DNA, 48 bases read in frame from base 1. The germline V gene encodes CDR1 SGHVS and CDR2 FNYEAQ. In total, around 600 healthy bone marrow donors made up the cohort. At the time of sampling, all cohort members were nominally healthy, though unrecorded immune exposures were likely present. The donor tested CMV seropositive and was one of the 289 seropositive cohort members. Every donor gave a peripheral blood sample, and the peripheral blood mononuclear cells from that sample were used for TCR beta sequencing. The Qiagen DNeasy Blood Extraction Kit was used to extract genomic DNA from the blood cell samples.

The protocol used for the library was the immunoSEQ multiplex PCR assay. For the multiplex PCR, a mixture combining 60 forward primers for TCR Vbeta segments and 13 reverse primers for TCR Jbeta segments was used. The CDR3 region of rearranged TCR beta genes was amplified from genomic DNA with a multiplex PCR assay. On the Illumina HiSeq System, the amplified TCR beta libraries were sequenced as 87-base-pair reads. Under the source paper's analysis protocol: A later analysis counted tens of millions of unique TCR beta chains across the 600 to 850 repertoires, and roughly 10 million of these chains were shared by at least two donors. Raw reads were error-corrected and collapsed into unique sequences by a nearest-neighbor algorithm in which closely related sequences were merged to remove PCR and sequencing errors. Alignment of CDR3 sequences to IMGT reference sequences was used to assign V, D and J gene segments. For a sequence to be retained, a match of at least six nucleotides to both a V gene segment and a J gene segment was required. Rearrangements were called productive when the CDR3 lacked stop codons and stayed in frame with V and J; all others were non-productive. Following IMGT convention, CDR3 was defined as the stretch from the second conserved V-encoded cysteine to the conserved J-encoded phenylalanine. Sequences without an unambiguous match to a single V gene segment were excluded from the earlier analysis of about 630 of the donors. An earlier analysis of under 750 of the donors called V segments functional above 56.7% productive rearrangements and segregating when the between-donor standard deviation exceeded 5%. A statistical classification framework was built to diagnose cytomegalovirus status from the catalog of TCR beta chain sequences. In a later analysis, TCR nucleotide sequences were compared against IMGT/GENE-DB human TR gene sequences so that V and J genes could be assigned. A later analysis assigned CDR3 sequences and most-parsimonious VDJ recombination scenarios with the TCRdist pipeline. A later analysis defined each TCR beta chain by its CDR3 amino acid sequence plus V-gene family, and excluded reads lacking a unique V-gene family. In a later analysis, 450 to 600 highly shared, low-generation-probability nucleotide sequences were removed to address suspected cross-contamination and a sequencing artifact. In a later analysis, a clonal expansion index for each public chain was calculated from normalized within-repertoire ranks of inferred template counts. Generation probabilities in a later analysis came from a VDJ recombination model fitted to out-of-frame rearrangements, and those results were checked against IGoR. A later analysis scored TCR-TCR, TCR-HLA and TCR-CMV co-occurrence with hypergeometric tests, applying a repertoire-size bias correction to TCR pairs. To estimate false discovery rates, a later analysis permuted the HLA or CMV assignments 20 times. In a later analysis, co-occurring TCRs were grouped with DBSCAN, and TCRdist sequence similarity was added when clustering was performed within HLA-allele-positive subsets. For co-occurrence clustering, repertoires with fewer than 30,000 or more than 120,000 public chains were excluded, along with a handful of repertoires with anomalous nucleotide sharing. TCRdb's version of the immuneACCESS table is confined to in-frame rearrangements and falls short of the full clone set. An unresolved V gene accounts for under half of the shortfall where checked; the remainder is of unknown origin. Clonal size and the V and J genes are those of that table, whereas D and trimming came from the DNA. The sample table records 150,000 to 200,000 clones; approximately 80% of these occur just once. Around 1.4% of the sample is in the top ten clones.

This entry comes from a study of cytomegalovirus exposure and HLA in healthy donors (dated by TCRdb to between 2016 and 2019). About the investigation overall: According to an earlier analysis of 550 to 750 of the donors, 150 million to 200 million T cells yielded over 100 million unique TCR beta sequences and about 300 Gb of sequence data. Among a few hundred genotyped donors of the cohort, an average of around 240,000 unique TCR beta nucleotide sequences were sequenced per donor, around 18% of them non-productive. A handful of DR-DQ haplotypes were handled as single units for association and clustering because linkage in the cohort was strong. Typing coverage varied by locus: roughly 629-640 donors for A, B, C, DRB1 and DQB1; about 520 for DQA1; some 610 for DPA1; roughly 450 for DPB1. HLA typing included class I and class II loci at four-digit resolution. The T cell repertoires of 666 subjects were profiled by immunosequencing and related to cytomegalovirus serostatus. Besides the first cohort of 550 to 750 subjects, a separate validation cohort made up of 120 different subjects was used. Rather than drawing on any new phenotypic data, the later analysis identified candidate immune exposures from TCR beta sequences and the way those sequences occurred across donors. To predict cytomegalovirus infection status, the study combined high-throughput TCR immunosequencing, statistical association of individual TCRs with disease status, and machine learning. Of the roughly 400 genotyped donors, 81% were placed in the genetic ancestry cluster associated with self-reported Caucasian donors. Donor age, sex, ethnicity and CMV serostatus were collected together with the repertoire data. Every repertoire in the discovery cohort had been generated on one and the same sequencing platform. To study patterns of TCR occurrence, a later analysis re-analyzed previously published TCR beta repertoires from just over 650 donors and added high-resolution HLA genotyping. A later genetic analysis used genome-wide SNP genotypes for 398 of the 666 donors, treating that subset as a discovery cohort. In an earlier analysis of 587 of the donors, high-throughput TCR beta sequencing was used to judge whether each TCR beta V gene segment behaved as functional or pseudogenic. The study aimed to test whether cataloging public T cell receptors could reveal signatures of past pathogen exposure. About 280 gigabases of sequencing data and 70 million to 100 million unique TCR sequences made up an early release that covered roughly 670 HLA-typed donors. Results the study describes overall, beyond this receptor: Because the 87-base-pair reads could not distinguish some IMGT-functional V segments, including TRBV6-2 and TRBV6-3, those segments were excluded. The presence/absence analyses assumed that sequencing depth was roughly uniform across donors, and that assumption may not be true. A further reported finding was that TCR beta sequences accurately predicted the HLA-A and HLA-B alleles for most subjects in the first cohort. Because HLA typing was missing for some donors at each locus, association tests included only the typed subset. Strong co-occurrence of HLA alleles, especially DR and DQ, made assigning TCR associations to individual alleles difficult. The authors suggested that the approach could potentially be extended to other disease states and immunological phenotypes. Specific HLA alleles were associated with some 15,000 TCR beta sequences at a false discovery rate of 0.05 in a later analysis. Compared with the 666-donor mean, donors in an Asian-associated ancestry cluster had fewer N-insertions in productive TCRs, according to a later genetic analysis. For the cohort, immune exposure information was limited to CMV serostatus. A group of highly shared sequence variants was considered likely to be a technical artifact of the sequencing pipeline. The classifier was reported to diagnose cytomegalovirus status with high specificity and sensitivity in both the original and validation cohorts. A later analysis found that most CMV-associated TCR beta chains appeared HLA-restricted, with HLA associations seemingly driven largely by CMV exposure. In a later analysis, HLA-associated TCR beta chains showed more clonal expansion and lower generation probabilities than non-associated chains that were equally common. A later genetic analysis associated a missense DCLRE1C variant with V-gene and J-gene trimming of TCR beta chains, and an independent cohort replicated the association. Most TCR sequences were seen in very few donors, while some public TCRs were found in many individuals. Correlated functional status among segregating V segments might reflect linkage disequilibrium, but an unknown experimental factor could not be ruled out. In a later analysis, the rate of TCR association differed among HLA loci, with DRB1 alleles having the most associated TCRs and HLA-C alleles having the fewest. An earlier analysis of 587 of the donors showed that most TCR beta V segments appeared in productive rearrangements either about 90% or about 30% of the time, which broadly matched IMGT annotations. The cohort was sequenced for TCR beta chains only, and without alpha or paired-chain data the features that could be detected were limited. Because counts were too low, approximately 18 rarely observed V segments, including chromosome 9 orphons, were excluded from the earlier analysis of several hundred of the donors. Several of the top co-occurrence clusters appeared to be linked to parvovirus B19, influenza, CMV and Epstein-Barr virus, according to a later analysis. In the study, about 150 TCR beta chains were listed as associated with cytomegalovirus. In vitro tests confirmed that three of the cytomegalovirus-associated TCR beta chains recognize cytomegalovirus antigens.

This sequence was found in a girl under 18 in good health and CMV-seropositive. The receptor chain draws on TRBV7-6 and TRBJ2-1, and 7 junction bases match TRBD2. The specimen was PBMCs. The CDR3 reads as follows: CASSLVGGRGYNEQFF. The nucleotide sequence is TGTGCCAGCAGCTTAGTGGGCGGGAGAGGGTACAATGAGCAGTTCTTC.